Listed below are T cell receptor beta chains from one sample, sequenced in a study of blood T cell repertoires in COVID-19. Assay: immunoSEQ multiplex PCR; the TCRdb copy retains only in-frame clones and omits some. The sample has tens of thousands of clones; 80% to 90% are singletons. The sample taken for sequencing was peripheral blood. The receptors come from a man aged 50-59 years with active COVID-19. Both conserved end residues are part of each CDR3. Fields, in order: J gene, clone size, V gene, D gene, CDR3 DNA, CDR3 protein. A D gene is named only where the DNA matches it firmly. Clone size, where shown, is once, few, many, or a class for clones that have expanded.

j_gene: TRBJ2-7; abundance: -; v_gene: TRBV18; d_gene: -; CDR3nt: TGTGCCAGCTCACCACTCGTCCGGACAGTGAACCACGAGCAGTACTTC; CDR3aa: CASSPLVRTVNHEQYF
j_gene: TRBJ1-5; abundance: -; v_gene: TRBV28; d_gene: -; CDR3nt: TGTGCCAGCAGGCCAGGTGGGATAGGGAGGCCCCATCAGCCCCAGCATTTT; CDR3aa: CASRPGGIGRPHQPQHF
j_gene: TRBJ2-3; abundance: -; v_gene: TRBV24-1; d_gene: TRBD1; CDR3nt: TGTGCCACCAGTACAGGGGGCAGTACAGATACGCAGTATTTT; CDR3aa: CATSTGGSTDTQYF
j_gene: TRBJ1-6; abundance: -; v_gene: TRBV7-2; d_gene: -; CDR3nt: TGTGCCAGCAGCTTAGGGGGCAGGGCAAGGTCACCCCTCCACTTT; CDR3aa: CASSLGGRARSPLHF
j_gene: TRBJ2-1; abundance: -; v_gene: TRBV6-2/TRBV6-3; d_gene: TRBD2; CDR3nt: TGTGCCAGCAGCCCTCGACTAGCGGGAGGGGCGGATGAGCAGTTCTTC; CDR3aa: CASSPRLAGGADEQFF
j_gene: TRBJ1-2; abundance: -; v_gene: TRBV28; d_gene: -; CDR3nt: TGTGCCAGCAGCGGATACAGGGTGAACTATGGCTACACCTTC; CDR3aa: CASSGYRVNYGYTF
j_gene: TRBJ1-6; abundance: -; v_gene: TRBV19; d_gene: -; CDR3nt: TGTGCCAGTAGCGAGGAGGGAAATTCACCCCTCCACTTT; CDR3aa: CASSEEGNSPLHF
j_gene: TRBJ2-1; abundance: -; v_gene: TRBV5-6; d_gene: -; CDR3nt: TGTGCCAGCAGCTTGGAGGGGACCTACAATGAGCAGTTCTTC; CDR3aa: CASSLEGTYNEQFF
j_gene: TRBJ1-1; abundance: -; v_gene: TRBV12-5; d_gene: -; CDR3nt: TGTGCTAGTGGTTTGGTACTTCAGGGAGGAGGTCGGGGTAACACTGAAGCTTTCTTT; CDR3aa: CASGLVLQGGGRGNTEAFF
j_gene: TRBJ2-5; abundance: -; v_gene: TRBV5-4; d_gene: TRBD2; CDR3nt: TGTGCCAGCGGGTCCGGGGCCAGCGGGAGATTACAAGAGACCCAGTACTTC; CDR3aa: CASGSGASGRLQETQYF
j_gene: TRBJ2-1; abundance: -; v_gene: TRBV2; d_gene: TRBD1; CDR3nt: TGTGCCAGCAGGGAAGCCGACTTCAGGGGGCATGAGCAGTTCTTC; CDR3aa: CASREADFRGHEQFF
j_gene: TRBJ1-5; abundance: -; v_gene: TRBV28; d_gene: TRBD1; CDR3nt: TGTGCCAGCAGCCCCGCTCGGACAGGGGGCAATCAGCCCCAGCATTTT; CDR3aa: CASSPARTGGNQPQHF
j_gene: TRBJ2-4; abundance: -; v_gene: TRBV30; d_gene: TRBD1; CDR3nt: TGTGCCTGGAGGAACAGGGGATTATCCCAGAACATTCAGTACTTC; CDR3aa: CAWRNRGLSQNIQYF
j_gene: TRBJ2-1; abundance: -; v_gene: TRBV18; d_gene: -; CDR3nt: TGTGCCAGCTCGCGCGACTTGAGCTCCTACAATGAGCAGTTCTTC; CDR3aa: CASSRDLSSYNEQFF
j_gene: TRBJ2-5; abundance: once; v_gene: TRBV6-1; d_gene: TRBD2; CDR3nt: TGTGCCAGCAGTGCTGGACTAGCGGGGGCTCAAGAGACCCAGTACTTC; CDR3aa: CASSAGLAGAQETQYF
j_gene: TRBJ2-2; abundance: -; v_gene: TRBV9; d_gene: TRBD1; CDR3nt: TGTGCCAGCAGCATACAGGGGGCGTCGAACACCGGGGAGCTGTTTTTT; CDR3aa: CASSIQGASNTGELFF
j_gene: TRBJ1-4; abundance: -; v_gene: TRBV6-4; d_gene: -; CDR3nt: TGTGCCAGCAGTGACGGCGAAAAACTGTTTTTT; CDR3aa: CASSDGEKLFF
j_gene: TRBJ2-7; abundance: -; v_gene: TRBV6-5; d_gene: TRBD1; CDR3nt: TGTGCCAGCAGTTACCGATTCTCGTCAGGGGGCGAGCAGTACTTC; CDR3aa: CASSYRFSSGGEQYF
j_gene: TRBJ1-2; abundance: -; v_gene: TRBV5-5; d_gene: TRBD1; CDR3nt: TGTGCCAGCAGCGTGCCGGGACAGGGTCCGCGCGGCTACACCTTC; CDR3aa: CASSVPGQGPRGYTF
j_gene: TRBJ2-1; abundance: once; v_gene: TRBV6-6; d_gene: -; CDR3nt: TGTGCCAGCAGCCTACCCAACGGCGGATTCGATGAGCAGTTCTTC; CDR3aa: CASSLPNGGFDEQFF
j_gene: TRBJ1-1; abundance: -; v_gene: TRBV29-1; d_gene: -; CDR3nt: TGCAGCGCCCAAGCCGCGGGGGGGGGTGAAGCTTTCTTT; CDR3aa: CSAQAAGGGEAFF
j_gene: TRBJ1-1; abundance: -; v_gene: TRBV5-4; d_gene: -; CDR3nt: TGTGCCAGCTTGCCGCAGGGCCGTATGAACACTGAAGCTTTCTTT; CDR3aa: CASLPQGRMNTEAFF
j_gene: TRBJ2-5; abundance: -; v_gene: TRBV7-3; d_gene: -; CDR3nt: TGTGCCTACAAAGAGACCCAGTACTTC; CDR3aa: CAYKETQYF
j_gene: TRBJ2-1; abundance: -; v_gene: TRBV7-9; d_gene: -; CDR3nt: TGTGCCAGCAGTTCCCTCGGGGGTAGCAATGAGCAGTTCTTC; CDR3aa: CASSSLGGSNEQFF
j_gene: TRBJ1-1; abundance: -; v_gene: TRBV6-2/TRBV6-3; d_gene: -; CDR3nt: TGTGCCAGCAGCCCCTGGGGGGGGTCTGAAGCTTTCTTT; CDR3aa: CASSPWGGSEAFF
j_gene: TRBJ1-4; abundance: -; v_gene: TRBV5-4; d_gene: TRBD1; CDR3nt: TGTGCCAGCAGCTCGGGAGGGGGACAGGGGAATGAAAAACTGTTTTTT; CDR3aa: CASSSGGGQGNEKLFF
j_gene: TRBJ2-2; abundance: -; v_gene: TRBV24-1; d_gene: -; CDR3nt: TGTGCCACCAGTGATTACGGACAGCCGAACACCGGGGAGCTGTTTTTT; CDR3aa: CATSDYGQPNTGELFF
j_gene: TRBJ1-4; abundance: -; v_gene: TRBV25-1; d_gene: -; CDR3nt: TGTGCCAGCAGTGCGCACAGGCCAACTAATGAAAAACTGTTTTTT; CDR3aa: CASSAHRPTNEKLFF
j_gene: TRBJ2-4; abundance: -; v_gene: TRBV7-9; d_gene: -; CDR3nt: TGTGCCAGCAGCTTATTGTACGGTACCAAAAACATTCAGTACTTC; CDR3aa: CASSLLYGTKNIQYF
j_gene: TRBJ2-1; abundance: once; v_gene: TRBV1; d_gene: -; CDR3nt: TGCACCAGCAGCCAACGCGTTATAGCAGTCTCCTACAATGAGCAGTTCTTC; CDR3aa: CTSSQRVIAVSYNEQFF
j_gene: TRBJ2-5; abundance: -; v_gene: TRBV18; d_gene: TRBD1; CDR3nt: TGTGCCAGCTCACCACCAGGACAGGGGGCCGGAGAGACCCAGTACTTC; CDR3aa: CASSPPGQGAGETQYF
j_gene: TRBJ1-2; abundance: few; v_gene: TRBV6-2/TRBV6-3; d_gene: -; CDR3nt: TGTGCCAGCAGTTACTCTGGGGCGGGGAGCTATGGCTACACCTTC; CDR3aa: CASSYSGAGSYGYTF
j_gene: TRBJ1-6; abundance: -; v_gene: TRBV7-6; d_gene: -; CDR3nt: TGTGCCAGCAGCCCACAGGGATCTCACTATAATTCACCCCTCCACTTT; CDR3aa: CASSPQGSHYNSPLHF
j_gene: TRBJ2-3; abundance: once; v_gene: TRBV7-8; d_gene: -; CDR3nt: TGTGCCAGCAGCTTAGCGGGCAGACCCAGCACAGATACGCAGTATTTT; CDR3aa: CASSLAGRPSTDTQYF
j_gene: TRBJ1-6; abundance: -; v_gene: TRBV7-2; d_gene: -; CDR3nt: TGTGCCAGCAGCTTAGCGCGGAGGAGCTCCTATAATTCACCCCTCCACTTT; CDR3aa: CASSLARRSSYNSPLHF
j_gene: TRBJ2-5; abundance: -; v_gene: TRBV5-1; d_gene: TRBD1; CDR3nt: TGCGCCAGCAGCCCGGACAGGGGGCAAGAGACCCAGTACTTC; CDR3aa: CASSPDRGQETQYF
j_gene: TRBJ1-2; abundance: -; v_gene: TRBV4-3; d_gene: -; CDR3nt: TGCGCCAGCAGCCAAAATCCAGGGCTGGGTGGGGATTCCTACACCTTC; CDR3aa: CASSQNPGLGGDSYTF
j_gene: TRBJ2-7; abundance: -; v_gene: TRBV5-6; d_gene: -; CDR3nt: TGTGCCAGCAGCATGTTGGACAGTTCCATTCAACCTGAGCAGTACTTC; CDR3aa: CASSMLDSSIQPEQYF
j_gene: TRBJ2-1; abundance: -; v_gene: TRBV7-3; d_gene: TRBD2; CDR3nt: TGTGCCAGCAGCTCCGCTAGCGGAGCCTACAATGAGCAGTTCTTC; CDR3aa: CASSSASGAYNEQFF
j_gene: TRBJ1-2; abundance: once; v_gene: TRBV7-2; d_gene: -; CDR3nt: TGTGCCAGCAGCTTAGTAGGGGGGGGACTCTCTAACTATGGCTACACCTTC; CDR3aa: CASSLVGGGLSNYGYTF
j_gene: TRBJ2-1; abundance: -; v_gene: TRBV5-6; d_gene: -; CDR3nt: TGTGCCAGCAGCTTGTCCCAGACTTACAATGAGCAGTTCTTC; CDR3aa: CASSLSQTYNEQFF
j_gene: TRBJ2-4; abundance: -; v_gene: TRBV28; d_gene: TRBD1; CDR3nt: TGTGCCAGCAGTTTAGGTCCGTCGGGACAGGGCCCTCATTTGGCCAAAAACATTCAGTACTTC; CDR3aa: CASSLGPSGQGPHLAKNIQYF
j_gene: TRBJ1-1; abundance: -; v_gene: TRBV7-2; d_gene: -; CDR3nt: TGTGCCAGCAGCTTAGTGGGCCGAGCTGAAGCTTTCTTT; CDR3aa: CASSLVGRAEAFF
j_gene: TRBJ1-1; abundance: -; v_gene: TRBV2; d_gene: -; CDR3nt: TGTGCCAGCAGTGACAAACAGAAGAACACTGAAGCTTTCTTT; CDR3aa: CASSDKQKNTEAFF
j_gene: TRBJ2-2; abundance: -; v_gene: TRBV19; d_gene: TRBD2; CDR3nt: TGTGCCAGTAGTATGAGAGCGGGAGGAGGCACCGGGGAGCTGTTTTTT; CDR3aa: CASSMRAGGGTGELFF
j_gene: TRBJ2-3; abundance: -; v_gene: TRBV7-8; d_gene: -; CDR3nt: TGTGCCAGCAGCATACCGTACCGGGTTAGCACAGATACGCAGTATTTT; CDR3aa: CASSIPYRVSTDTQYF
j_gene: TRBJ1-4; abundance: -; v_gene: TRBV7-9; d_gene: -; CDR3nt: TGTGCCAGCAGCTTAGGGGAAGGGGCCACCGAAAAACTGTTTTTT; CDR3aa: CASSLGEGATEKLFF
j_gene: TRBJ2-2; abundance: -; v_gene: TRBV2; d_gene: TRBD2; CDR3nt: TGTGCCAGCGAGCCCAGGCGAGCGGGAGGCAGAAACACCGGGGAGCTGTTTTTT; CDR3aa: CASEPRRAGGRNTGELFF
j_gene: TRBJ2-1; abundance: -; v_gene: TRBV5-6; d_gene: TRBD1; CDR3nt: TGTGCCAGCAGCTCAAAGACAGGGTGGAGTAATGAGCAGTTCTTC; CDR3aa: CASSSKTGWSNEQFF
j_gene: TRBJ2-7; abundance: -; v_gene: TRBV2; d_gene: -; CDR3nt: TGTGCCAGCAGTGGGGCGGGGACCTCCTACGAGCAGTACTTC; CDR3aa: CASSGAGTSYEQYF
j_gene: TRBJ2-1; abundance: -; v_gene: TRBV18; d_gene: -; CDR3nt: TGTGCCAGCTCACCGGAGCAGGGCTCCTACAATGAGCAGTTCTTC; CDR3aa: CASSPEQGSYNEQFF
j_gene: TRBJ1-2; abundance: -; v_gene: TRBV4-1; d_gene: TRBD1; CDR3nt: TGCGCCAGCAGCCAGGATGGACAGGGAAACTATGGCTACACCTTC; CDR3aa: CASSQDGQGNYGYTF
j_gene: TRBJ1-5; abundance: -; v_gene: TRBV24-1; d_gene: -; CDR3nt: TGTGCCACCAGTGATTTTGACGGGGGTAACAATCAGCCCCAGCATTTT; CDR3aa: CATSDFDGGNNQPQHF
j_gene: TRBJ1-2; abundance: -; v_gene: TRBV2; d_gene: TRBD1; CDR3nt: TGTGCCAGCAGGGGGACAGGCGGCTATGGCTACACCTTC; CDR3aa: CASRGTGGYGYTF
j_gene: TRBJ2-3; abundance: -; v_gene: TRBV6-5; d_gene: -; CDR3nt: TGTGCCAGTTCGAGGGGGATCCCCCCAGATACGCAGTATTTT; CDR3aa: CASSRGIPPDTQYF